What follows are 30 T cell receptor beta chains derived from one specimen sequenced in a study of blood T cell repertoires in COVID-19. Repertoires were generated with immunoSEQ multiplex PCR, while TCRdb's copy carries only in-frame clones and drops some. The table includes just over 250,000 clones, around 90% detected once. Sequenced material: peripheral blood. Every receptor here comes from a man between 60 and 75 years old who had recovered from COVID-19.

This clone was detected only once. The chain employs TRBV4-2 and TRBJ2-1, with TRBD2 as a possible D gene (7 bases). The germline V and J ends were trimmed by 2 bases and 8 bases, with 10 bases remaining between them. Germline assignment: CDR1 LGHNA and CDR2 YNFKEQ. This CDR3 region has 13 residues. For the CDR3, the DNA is TGTGCCAGCAGCCAAAGGGGGGGGGATGAGCAGTTCTTC. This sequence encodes CASSQRGGDEQFF.

CDR3 amino acids: CASSLRAADTSSYEQYF. The CDR3 DNA reads as TGCGCCAGCAGCCTCCGGGCGGCGGACACAAGCTCCTACGAGCAGTACTTC. The chain links TRBV4-1 to TRBJ2-7; D is possibly TRBD1 (5 bases). CDR3 length: 17 residues. Deletions cut 4 bases from V and 0 bases from J, with 19 bases between. CDR1 and CDR2 (germline): MGHRA, YSYEKL.

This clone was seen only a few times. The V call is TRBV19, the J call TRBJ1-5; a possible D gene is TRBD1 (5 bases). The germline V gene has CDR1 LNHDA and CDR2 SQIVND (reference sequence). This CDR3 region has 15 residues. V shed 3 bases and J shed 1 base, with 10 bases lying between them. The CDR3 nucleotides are TGTGCCAGTAGTATGGAGACAGCAAGCAATCAGCCCCAGCATTTT. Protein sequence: CASSMETASNQPQHF.

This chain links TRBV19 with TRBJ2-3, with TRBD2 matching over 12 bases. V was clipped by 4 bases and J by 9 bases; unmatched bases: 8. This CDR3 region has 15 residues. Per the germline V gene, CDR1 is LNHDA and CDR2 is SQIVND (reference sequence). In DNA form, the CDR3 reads TGTGCCAGTAGTACGGGGACTAGCGGGCTGAGCACGCAGTATTTT. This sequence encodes CASSTGTSGLSTQYF. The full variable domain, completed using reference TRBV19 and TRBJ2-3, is DGGITQSPKYLFRKEGQNVTLSCEQNLNHDAMYWYRQDPGQGLRLIYYSQIVNDFQKGDIAEGYSVSREKKESFPLTVTSAQKNPTAFYLCASSTGTSGLSTQYFGPGTRLTVL.

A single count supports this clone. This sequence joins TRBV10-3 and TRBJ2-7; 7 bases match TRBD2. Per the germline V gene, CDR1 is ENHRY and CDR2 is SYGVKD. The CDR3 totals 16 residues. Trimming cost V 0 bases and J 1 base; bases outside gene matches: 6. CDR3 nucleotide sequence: TGTGCCATCAGTGAGTCTGGGGGGGTTATGTCCTACGAGCAGTACTTC. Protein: CAISESGGVMSYEQYF.

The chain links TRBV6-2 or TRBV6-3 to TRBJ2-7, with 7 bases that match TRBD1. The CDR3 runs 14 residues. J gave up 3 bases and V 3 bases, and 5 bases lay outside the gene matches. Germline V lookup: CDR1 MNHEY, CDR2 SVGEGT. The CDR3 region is CASSYRTGVYEQYF. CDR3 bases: TGTGCCAGCAGTTATAGGACAGGCGTCTACGAGCAGTACTTC.

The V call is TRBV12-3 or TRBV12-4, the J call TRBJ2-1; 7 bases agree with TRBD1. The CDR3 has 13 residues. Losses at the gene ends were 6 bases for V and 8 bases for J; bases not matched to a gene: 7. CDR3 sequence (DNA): TGTGCCAGCAGGACAGGGTTTGGCGATGAGCAGTTCTTC. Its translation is CASRTGFGDEQFF.

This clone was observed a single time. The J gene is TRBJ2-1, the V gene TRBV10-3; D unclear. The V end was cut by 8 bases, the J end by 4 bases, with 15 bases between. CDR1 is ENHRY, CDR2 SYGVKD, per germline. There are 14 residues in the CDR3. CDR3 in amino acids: CAILDPRSYNEQFF. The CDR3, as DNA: TGTGCCATCTTAGACCCCAGGTCTTACAATGAGCAGTTCTTC.

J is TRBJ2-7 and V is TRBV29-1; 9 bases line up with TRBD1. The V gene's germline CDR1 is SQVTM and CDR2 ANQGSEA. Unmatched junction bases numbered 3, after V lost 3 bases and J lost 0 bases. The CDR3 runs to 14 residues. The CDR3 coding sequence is TGCAGCGTTGAGGGGGGACAGGGCTCCTACGAGCAGTACTTC. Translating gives CSVEGGQGSYEQYF.

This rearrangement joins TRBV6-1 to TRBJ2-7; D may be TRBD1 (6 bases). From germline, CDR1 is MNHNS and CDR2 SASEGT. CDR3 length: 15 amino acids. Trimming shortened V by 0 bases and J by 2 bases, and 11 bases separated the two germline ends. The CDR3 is CASSEAWAGAYEQYF. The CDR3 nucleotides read TGTGCCAGCAGTGAAGCGTGGGCAGGGGCCTACGAGCAGTACTTC.

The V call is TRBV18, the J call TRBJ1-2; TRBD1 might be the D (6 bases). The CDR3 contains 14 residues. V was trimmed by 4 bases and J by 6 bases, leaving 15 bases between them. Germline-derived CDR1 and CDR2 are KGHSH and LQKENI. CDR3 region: CASSLTNRVNGYTF. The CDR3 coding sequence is TGTGCCAGCTCACTAACAAACAGGGTCAATGGCTACACCTTC.

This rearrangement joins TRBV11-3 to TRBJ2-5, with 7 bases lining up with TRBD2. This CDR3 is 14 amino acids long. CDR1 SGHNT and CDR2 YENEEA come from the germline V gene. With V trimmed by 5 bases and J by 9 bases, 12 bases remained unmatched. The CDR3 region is CASSRRREGSAQYF. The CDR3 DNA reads TGTGCCAGCAGCAGACGCAGGGAGGGGAGCGCCCAGTACTTC.

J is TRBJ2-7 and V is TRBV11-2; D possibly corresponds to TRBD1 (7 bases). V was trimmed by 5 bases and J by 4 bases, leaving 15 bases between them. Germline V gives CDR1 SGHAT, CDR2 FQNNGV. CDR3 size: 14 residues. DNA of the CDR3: TGTGCCAGCAGCCCAGGGGGGTCCCATTACGAGCAGTACTTC. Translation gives CASSPGGSHYEQYF. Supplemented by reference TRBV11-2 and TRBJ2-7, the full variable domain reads EAGVAQSPRYKIIEKRQSVAFWCNPISGHATLYWYQQILGQGPKLLIQFQNNGVVDDSQLPKDRFSAERLKGVDSTLKIQPAKLEDSAVYLCASSPGGSHYEQYFGPGTRLTVT.

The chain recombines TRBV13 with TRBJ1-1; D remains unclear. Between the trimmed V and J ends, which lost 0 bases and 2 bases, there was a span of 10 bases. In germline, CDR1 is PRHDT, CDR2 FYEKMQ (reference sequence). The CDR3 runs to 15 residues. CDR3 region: CASSLGPSGNTEAFF. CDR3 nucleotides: TGTGCCAGCAGCTTAGGCCCCAGCGGTAACACTGAAGCTTTCTTT.

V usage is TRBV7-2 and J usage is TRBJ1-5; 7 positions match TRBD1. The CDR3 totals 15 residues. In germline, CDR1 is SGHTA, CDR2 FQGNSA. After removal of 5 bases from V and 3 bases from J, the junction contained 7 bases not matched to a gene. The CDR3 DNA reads TGTGCCAGCAGCCCGGGGACAGTCAACAATCAGCCCCAGCATTTT. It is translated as CASSPGTVNNQPQHF.

CDR3 DNA sequence: TGTGCCAGCAGCCCGATTGGAGGCACAGATACGCAGTATTTT. Protein product: CASSPIGGTDTQYF. This rearrangement joins TRBV5-4 to TRBJ2-3; unclear D gene. Germline values: CDR1 SGHNT, CDR2 YYREEE (reference sequence). The CDR3 covers 14 residues. V shed 4 bases and J shed 1 base, with 10 bases lying between them.

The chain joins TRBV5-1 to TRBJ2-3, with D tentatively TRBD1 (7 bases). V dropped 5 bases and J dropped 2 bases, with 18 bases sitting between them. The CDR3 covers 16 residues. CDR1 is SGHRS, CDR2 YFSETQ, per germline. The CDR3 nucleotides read TGCGCCAGCAGTTTCGCGGGACAGTGGATCACAGATACGCAGTATTTT. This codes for CASSFAGQWITDTQYF.

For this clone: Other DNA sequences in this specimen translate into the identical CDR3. The chain's CDR3 is CASSRQGDYGYTF. DNA for the CDR3: TGTGCCAGCAGCAGACAGGGTGACTATGGCTACACCTTC. This chain uses TRBV6-5 with TRBJ1-2, with TRBD1 matching over 7 bases. CDR3 length equals 13 residues. J was trimmed by 3 bases and V by 6 bases; bases with no gene match: 4. Per the germline V gene, CDR1 is MNHEY and CDR2 is SVGAGI.

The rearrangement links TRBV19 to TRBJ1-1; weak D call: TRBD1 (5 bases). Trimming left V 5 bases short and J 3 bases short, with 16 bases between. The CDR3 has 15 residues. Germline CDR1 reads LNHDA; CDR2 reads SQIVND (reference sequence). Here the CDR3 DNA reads TGTGCCAGTAGTTGGAGGGGCGGATGGGACACTGAAGCTTTCTTT. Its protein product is CASSWRGGWDTEAFF.

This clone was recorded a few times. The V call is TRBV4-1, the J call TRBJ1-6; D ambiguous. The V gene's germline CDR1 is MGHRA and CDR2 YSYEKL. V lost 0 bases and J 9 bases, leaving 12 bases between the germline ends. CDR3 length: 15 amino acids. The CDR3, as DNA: TGCGCCAGCAGCCAAGAAAACAGTTTCTCTTCACCCCTCCACTTT. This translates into CASSQENSFSSPLHF.

CDR3 sequence reads: CASSLVGTGIGETQYF. As DNA, the CDR3 is TGTGCCAGCAGCTTAGTTGGGACAGGGATTGGAGAGACCCAGTACTTC. The chain uses TRBV7-9 and TRBJ2-5, with TRBD1 matching 9 bases. The J segment lost 4 bases and the V segment lost 1 base, leaving 7 bases of the junction unmatched. The V gene's germline CDR1 is SEHNR and CDR2 FQNEAQ (reference sequence). The CDR3 runs to 16 residues.

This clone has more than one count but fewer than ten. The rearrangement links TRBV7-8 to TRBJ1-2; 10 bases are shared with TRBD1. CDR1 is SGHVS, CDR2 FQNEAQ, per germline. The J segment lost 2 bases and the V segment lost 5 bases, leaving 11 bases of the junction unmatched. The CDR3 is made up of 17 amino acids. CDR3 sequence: CASSLRDRGMMNYGYTF. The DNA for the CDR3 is TGTGCCAGCAGCCTCCGGGACAGGGGAATGATGAACTATGGCTACACCTTC.

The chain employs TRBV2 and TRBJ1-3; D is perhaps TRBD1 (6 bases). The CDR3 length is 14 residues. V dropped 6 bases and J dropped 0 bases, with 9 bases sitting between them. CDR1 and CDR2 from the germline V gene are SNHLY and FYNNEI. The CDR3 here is CASRGDISGNTIYF. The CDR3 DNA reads TGTGCCAGCAGGGGGGACATCTCTGGAAACACCATATATTTT.

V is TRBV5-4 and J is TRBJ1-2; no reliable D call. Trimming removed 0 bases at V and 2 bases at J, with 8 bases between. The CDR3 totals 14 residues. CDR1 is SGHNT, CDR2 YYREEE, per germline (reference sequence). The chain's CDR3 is CASSLAGPNYGYTF. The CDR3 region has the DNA TGTGCCAGCAGCTTGGCTGGCCCCAACTATGGCTACACCTTC.

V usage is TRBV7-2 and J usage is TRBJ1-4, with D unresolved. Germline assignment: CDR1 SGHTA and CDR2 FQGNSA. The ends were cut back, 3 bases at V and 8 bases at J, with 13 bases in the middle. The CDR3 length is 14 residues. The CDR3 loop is CASSFTPGGEKLFF. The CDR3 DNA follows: TGTGCCAGCAGCTTCACCCCGGGAGGAGAAAAACTGTTTTTT. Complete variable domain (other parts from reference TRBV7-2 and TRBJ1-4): GAGVSQSPSNKVTEKGKDVELRCDPISGHTALYWYRQSLGQGLEFLIYFQGNSAPDKSGLPSDRFSAERTGGSVSTLTIQRTQQEDSAVYLCASSFTPGGEKLFFGSGTQLSVL.

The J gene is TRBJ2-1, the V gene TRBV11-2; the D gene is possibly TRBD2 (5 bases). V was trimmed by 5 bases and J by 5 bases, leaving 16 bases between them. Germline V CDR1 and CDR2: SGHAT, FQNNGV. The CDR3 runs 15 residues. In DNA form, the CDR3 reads TGTGCCAGCAGCCCAGATCTCGACTACAACAATGAGCAGTTCTTC. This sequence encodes CASSPDLDYNNEQFF.

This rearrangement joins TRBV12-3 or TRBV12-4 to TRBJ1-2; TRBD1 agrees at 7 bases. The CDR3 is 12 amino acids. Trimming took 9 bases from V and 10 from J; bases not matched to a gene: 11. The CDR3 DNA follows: TGTGCCAGTCGACAGGGAAACTCTGCCTACACCTTC. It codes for CASRQGNSAYTF.

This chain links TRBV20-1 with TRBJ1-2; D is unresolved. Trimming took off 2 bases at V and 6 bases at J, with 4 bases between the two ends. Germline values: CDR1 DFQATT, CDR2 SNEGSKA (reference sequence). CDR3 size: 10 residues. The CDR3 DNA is TGCAGTGCTAGAATAAATGGCTACACCTTC. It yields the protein CSARINGYTF.

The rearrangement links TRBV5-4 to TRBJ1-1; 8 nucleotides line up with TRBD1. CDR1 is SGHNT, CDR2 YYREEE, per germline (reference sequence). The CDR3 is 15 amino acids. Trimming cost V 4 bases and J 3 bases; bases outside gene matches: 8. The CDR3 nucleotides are TGTGCCAGCAGCCGACCGACAGGGGATTACACTGAAGCTTTCTTT. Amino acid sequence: CASSRPTGDYTEAFF.

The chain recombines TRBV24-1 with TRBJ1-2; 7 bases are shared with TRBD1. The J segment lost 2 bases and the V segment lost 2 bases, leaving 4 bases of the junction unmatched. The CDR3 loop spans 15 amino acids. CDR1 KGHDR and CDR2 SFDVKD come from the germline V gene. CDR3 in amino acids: CATSDSGGLNYGYTF. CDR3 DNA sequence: TGTGCCACCAGTGATTCAGGGGGATTAAACTATGGCTACACCTTC.